The 6 T cell receptor beta chains below were found in one sample sequenced in a study of Ad26.COV2.S vaccination and SARS-CoV-2 variants. As to treatment: some 20 received Ad26.COV2.S at low or high dose, single or two shots; roughly five received placebo; per-sample allocation not given. Vaccine and placebo recipients were sampled on day 63 after the first injection. The table came from immunoSEQ multiplex PCR; TCRdb's copy has only in-frame clones and leaves some out. The sample yields approximately 460,000 clones, roughly nine tenths seen once. The sample consisted of peripheral blood, taken in a trial of Ad26.COV2.S vaccine versus placebo. These receptors came from a person between 18 and 65 years old who received the Ad26.COV2.S COVID-19 vaccine or a placebo.

The chain recombines TRBV29-1 with TRBJ1-4; the match to TRBD1 covers 9 bases. CDR1 is SQVTM, CDR2 ANQGSEA, per germline. The CDR3 loop spans 12 amino acids. Losses at the gene ends were 6 bases for V and 7 bases for J; bases not matched to a gene: 3. The CDR3 DNA sequence: TGCAGCGTGGACAGGGGTAGTGAAAAACTGTTTTTT. The encoded protein is CSVDRGSEKLFF.

The chain's CDR3 is CATSDLGTGPETQYF. The CDR3 DNA is TGTGCCACCAGTGATTTGGGGACAGGGCCGGAGACCCAGTACTTC. The V call is TRBV24-1, the J call TRBJ2-5; 9 bases map to TRBD1. The CDR3 is 15 amino acids. With 0 bases clipped from V and 5 bases from J, the junction kept 3 bases outside the gene matches. Germline V CDR1 and CDR2: KGHDR, SFDVKD.

The chain recombines TRBV29-1 with TRBJ1-1; D uncertain. Trimming removed 0 bases from V and 4 bases from J, with 15 bases in between. Germline CDR1 and CDR2: SQVTM and ANQGSEA. The CDR3 sequence is 15 residues long. CDR3 amino acids: CSVEDVGRVGTEAFF. The CDR3 DNA reads TGCAGCGTTGAAGATGTAGGAAGGGTTGGCACTGAAGCTTTCTTT.

The gene calls are TRBV29-1 and TRBJ2-5, with D possibly TRBD1 on 5 matching bases. V lost 5 bases to trimming and J lost 1 base, with 8 bases between them. The length of the CDR3 is 12 residues. CDR1 and CDR2 from the germline V gene are SQVTM and ANQGSEA. The CDR3 region has the DNA TGCAGCGTTCAGACAGTCCAAGAGACCCAGTACTTC. Translating gives CSVQTVQETQYF.

The rearrangement joins TRBV14 to TRBJ2-7; D possibly matches TRBD1 or TRBD2 (6 bases each). The CDR3 has 15 residues. Trimming took 1 base from V and 4 from J, leaving 14 bases between them. In germline, CDR1 is SGHDN, CDR2 FVKESK. Written as DNA, the CDR3 is TGTGCCAGCAGCCAAGTTCTCGGGGGCCAATACGAGCAGTACTTC. It is translated as CASSQVLGGQYEQYF.

The chain uses TRBV3-1 (or the pseudogene TRBV3-2) and TRBJ1-3; no definite D call. The CDR3 runs 15 residues. In germline, CDR1 is LGHDT, CDR2 YNNKEL (reference sequence). The ends were cut back, 1 base at V and 0 bases at J, with 7 bases in the middle. The CDR3, as DNA: TGTGCCAGCAGCCAAGGGCGGACCTCTGGAAACACCATATATTTT. Its translation is CASSQGRTSGNTIYF.